This is a list of T cell receptor beta chains from one sample in a study of blood T cells in healthy people across ages. TCRdb re-derived calls from the 5' RACE reads in MiXCR, one entry per CDR3 protein. The sample lists around 820,000 distinct CDR3 sequences; 20% to 25% were seen once. Another study also made use of these data, one on T cells of mothers and their children.

Material for sequencing was blood. Source of these receptors: a boy aged 10-17 years in good health. CDR3s include the opening cysteine and the closing phenylalanine or tryptophan. A D gene is named only where the DNA matches it firmly. Clone size appears in some rows only: once, few, many, or a class for an expanded clone.

few	TRBJ1-4	.	TRBV9	TGTGCCAGCAGCGGTGGGGACGTGGGAGATAATGAAAAACTGTTTTTT	CASSGGDVGDNEKLFF
.	TRBJ1-2	TRBD1	TRBV28	TGTGCCAGCCAAATGGAGACAGGGGCGGGGGGCTACACCTTC	CASQMETGAGGYTF
.	TRBJ1-3	.	TRBV7-2	TGTGCCAGCAGCCCAAACACTGGAAACACCATATATTTT	CASSPNTGNTIYF
.	TRBJ1-2	.	TRBV27	TGTGCCAGCAGTGCCGACAGGCGGGGCTACACCTTC	CASSADRRGYTF
.	TRBJ2-5	.	TRBV20-1	TGCAGTGCTAGACCCCCGAGTCGCGGAGAGACCCAGTACTTC	CSARPPSRGETQYF
.	TRBJ2-2	TRBD1	TRBV29-1	TGCAGCGCCCTGACAGGGGGCAACACCGGGGAGCTGTTTTTT	CSALTGGNTGELFF
few	TRBJ2-3	.	TRBV4-3	TGCGCCAGCAGCCAAGATCCGGGGTTGACAGATACGCAGTATTTT	CASSQDPGLTDTQYF
many	TRBJ2-7	.	TRBV7-2	TGTGCCAGCAGCTTAGGGCGGCGTTACGAGCAGTACTTC	CASSLGRRYEQYF
few	TRBJ2-3	.	TRBV20-1	TGCAGTGCTAGAGGGGGGTTCACAGATACGCAGTATTTT	CSARGGFTDTQYF
.	TRBJ2-7	TRBD2	TRBV5-1	TGCGCCAGCAGCCTCATAGCGGGAGGGTCCTACGAGCAGTACTTC	CASSLIAGGSYEQYF
.	TRBJ2-5	TRBD2	TRBV11-2	TGTGCCAGCAGCTTCCCAGGGACCGGGACTAGCGGGACGGAGACCCAGTACTTC	CASSFPGTGTSGTETQYF
few	TRBJ2-5	TRBD1	TRBV7-2	TGTGCCAGCAGCGGTCCGGGACAGCGCCCGTACTTC	CASSGPGQRPYF
.	TRBJ1-2	.	TRBV6-5	TGTGCCAGCAGTTCCCAGGGGAAGGAGGGCTACACCTTC	CASSSQGKEGYTF
.	TRBJ1-1	.	TRBV29-1	TGCAGCGTTGGAACACGAATGAACACTGAAGCTTTCTTT	CSVGTRMNTEAFF
.	TRBJ2-7	.	TRBV20-1	TGCAGTGCTGAGCTTAGACAGGCTATTCCCTACGAGCAGTACTTC	CSAELRQAIPYEQYF
.	TRBJ2-7	TRBD1	TRBV12-3/TRBV12-4	TGTGCCAGCAGTTTAACGGGGTCAGGGGGAAACTACGAGCAGTACTTC	CASSLTGSGGNYEQYF
.	TRBJ1-1	TRBD1	TRBV9	TGTGCCAGTATGCACAACAGGGGTAACACTGAAGCTTTCTTT	CASMHNRGNTEAFF
.	TRBJ2-3	.	TRBV6-2/TRBV6-3	TGTGCCAGCAGTTACGTAGCGAGGGAGGTTACAGATACGCAGTATTTT	CASSYVAREVTDTQYF
.	TRBJ2-5	.	TRBV7-9	TGTGCCAGCAATACCGGGACACCCCAAGAGACCCAGTACTTC	CASNTGTPQETQYF
few	TRBJ2-3	.	TRBV3-1	TGTGCCAGCAGGGAAGTGGCTGCAGATACGCAGTATTTT	CASREVAADTQYF
.	TRBJ1-2	.	TRBV29-1	TGCAGCGTTGGGAGTGGTGGCTACACCTTC	CSVGSGGYTF
.	TRBJ2-1	.	TRBV18	TGTGCCAGCTCACCACCGGGTCTTAACAATGAGCAGTTCTTC	CASSPPGLNNEQFF
.	TRBJ1-1	TRBD1	TRBV9	TGTGCCAGCAGCGGTGGACAGGGGACAATGAACACTGAAGCTTTCTTT	CASSGGQGTMNTEAFF
.	TRBJ2-7	TRBD2	TRBV14	TGTGCCAGCAGCCAAGGGGGACTAGCATTCGAGCAGTACTTC	CASSQGGLAFEQYF
.	TRBJ2-7	TRBD2	TRBV28	TGTGCCAGCAGCAGACCGGGACTAGCGGGAGGTTCCCTATCCTACGAGCAGTACTTC	CASSRPGLAGGSLSYEQYF
.	TRBJ1-2	TRBD1	TRBV28	TGTGCCAGCAGTCCGATTACCGGGACAGCCGACTATGGCTACACCTTC	CASSPITGTADYGYTF
few	TRBJ2-5	TRBD2	TRBV4-2	TGTGCCAGCAGCCAAGAAGCTAGCGGGAGAGAAGAGACCCAGTACTTC	CASSQEASGREETQYF
few	TRBJ2-7	TRBD2	TRBV29-1	TGCGGCGTTGACGCGGGGGGCGAGACATACGAGCAGTACTTC	CGVDAGGETYEQYF
few	TRBJ2-7	TRBD1	TRBV30	TGTGCCTGGTCGACCGGGACAGGCTCCTACGAGCAGTACTTC	CAWSTGTGSYEQYF
few	TRBJ2-2	TRBD1	TRBV28	TGTGCCAGCAGCTCGACAGGGGCAAACACCGGGGAGCTGTTTTTT	CASSSTGANTGELFF
few	TRBJ2-4	.	TRBV7-9	TGTGCCAGCAGCCCGAGACAGGAGATAGCCAAAAACATTCAGTACTTC	CASSPRQEIAKNIQYF
.	TRBJ2-4	.	TRBV20-1	TGCAGTGCTCACTACGGTAGTGCCAAAAACATTCAGTACTTC	CSAHYGSAKNIQYF
.	TRBJ1-2	.	TRBV7-9	TGTGCCAGCAGCTTCAAAGCAGAGGGCTACACCTTC	CASSFKAEGYTF
few	TRBJ2-2	.	TRBV7-2	TGTGCCAGCAGCGGGCGAAATGCCGGGGAGCTGTTTTTT	CASSGRNAGELFF
.	TRBJ2-7	.	TRBV29-1	TGCAGCGTTGAGGGGACTCAGACCTCCTACGAGCAGTCCTTC	CSVEGTQTSYEQSF
few	TRBJ2-2	.	TRBV4-3	TGCGCCAGCAGCCAAGATCGGGGGCTAGCGCGGAGGGGCACCGGGGAGCTGTTTTTT	CASSQDRGLARRGTGELFF